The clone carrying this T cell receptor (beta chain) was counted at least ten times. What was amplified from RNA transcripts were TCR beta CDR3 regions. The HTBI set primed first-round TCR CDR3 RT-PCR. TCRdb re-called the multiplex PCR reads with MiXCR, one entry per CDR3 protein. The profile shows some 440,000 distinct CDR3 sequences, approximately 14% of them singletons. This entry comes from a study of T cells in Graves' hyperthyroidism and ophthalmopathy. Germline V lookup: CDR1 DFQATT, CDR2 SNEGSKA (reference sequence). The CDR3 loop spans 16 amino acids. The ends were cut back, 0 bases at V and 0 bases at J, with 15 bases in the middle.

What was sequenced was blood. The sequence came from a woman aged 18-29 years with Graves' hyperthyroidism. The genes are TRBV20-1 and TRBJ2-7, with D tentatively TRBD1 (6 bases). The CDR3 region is CSARDLHGGLSYEQYF. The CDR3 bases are TGCAGTGCTAGAGATTTACATGGGGGCCTCTCCTACGAGCAGTACTTC.